Listed below are T cell receptor beta chains from one sample, sequenced in a study of blood T cell repertoires in COVID-19. Measured with immunoSEQ multiplex PCR; TCRdb has only the in-frame clones, and not every one. The data contain approximately 150,000 clones, approximately 80% of them singletons. The sequenced sample was PBMCs or T cells enriched from blood (not recorded which). These receptor sequences come from a man aged 50 to 59 who had recovered from COVID-19. Both conserved end residues are part of each CDR3. D genes are given only for firm matches. Rows may omit the clone size; those that give it use once, few, many or a size class.

V: TRBV7-6; D: .; size: .; J: TRBJ1-1; DNA: TGTGCCAGCAGCTTAGCGACCGCGAGGGCGAACACTGAAGCTTTCTTT; CDR3: CASSLATARANTEAFF
V: TRBV19; D: .; size: .; J: TRBJ1-4; DNA: TGTGCCAGTAGCGGACCGGGACTTTCCCGGGGTGAAAAACTGTTTTTT; CDR3: CASSGPGLSRGEKLFF
V: TRBV5-6; D: TRBD1; size: .; J: TRBJ1-4; DNA: TGTGCCAGCAGCCCGGTCAGGGGGCGTCCTAATGAAAAACTGTTTTTT; CDR3: CASSPVRGRPNEKLFF
V: TRBV11-2; D: TRBD1; size: .; J: TRBJ1-2; DNA: TGTGCCAGCAGCTCCTCCGGACAGGGAAAAGGCTACACCTTC; CDR3: CASSSSGQGKGYTF
V: TRBV4-1; D: .; size: .; J: TRBJ2-1; DNA: TGCGCCAGCAAGGTGGGCGAACGAGAAAATGAGCAGTTCTTC; CDR3: CASKVGERENEQFF
V: TRBV7-8; D: .; size: .; J: TRBJ2-7; DNA: TGTGCCAGCAGCTTACGCGGCTCCTTACCATACGAGCAGTACTTC; CDR3: CASSLRGSLPYEQYF
V: TRBV7-8; D: .; size: .; J: TRBJ2-7; DNA: TGTGCCAGCAGCTTAGTATACAGCTCCTACGAGCAGTACTTC; CDR3: CASSLVYSSYEQYF
V: TRBV3-1/TRBV3-2; D: .; size: .; J: TRBJ1-2; DNA: TGTGCCAGCAGCCAATCTTTCACGGATGGCTACACCTTC; CDR3: CASSQSFTDGYTF
V: TRBV7-6; D: .; size: .; J: TRBJ1-3; DNA: TGTGCCAGCAGCTTAGGTCCCCAGGGGTCTGGAAACACCATATATTTT; CDR3: CASSLGPQGSGNTIYF
V: TRBV6-5; D: .; size: .; J: TRBJ1-6; DNA: TGTGCCAGCAGTTACTCGATTAACTCAGGGTCGGCACCCCTCCACTTT; CDR3: CASSYSINSGSAPLHF
V: TRBV2; D: TRBD2; size: few; J: TRBJ2-1; DNA: TGTGCCAGCCGAAGCGGGGGGGCTTCCAATGAGCAGTTCTTC; CDR3: CASRSGGASNEQFF
V: TRBV9; D: .; size: .; J: TRBJ2-2; DNA: TGTGCCAGCAGCGTTTTAGGGGAGGTTAACACCGGGGAGCTGTTTTTT; CDR3: CASSVLGEVNTGELFF
V: TRBV7-9; D: .; size: .; J: TRBJ1-4; DNA: TGTGCCAGCAGCGCGAGAGGAGTAGCAACTAATGAAAAACTGTTTTTT; CDR3: CASSARGVATNEKLFF
V: TRBV3-1/TRBV3-2; D: TRBD1; size: .; J: TRBJ1-2; DNA: TGTGCCAGCAGCCGCGGGGGGGACAGATCTGGCTACACCTTC; CDR3: CASSRGGDRSGYTF
V: TRBV5-4; D: .; size: .; J: TRBJ2-3; DNA: TGTGCCAGCAGCTTGGAGGACTACACAATCACAGATACGCAGTATTTT; CDR3: CASSLEDYTITDTQYF
V: TRBV30; D: .; size: .; J: TRBJ1-1; DNA: TGTGCCTGGAGCGGCGTCGCGGACACTGAAGCTTTCTTT; CDR3: CAWSGVADTEAFF
V: TRBV2; D: .; size: .; J: TRBJ1-3; DNA: TGTGCCAGCAGGACACAGGGTTTGGACACCATATATTTT; CDR3: CASRTQGLDTIYF
V: TRBV6-2/TRBV6-3; D: TRBD1; size: .; J: TRBJ2-7; DNA: TGTGCCAGCAGTGAGGCCGGGACAGGCTCCTACGAGCAGTACTTC; CDR3: CASSEAGTGSYEQYF
V: TRBV6-5; D: TRBD1; size: few; J: TRBJ1-5; DNA: TGTGCCAGCAGCCTCGGACAGGCTCGTCAGCCCCAGCATTTT; CDR3: CASSLGQARQPQHF
V: TRBV18; D: TRBD1; size: .; J: TRBJ2-1; DNA: TGTGCCAGCTCTCCCCCGGGACAGGGGATGAATGAGCAGTTCTTC; CDR3: CASSPPGQGMNEQFF
V: TRBV19; D: .; size: .; J: TRBJ1-5; DNA: TGTGCCAGTAGTATCCCGGGGGTAAGTCCTACTCAGCCCCAGCATTTT; CDR3: CASSIPGVSPTQPQHF
V: TRBV6-6; D: .; size: .; J: TRBJ2-2; DNA: TGTGCCAGCAGCCTAGTCACCGGGGAGCTGTTTTTT; CDR3: CASSLVTGELFF
V: TRBV6-5; D: .; size: .; J: TRBJ2-1; DNA: TGTGCCAGCCGTCCAGTTGGTTCCTACAATGAGCAGTTCTTC; CDR3: CASRPVGSYNEQFF
V: TRBV7-2; D: .; size: once; J: TRBJ1-6; DNA: TGTGCCAGCAGACGGACGGGGGAGCGCCTTTCACCCCTCCACTTT; CDR3: CASRRTGERLSPLHF
V: TRBV7-2; D: TRBD1; size: .; J: TRBJ2-1; DNA: TGTGCCAGCAGCATCGGACAGGGGTACAATGAGCAGTTCTTC; CDR3: CASSIGQGYNEQFF
V: TRBV29-1; D: TRBD1; size: .; J: TRBJ2-7; DNA: TGCAGCGTTGAGGGACAGGAGACCTACGAGCAGTACTTC; CDR3: CSVEGQETYEQYF
V: TRBV3-1/TRBV3-2; D: TRBD2; size: .; J: TRBJ2-3; DNA: TGTGCCAGCAGAAAGGACGTAGCGGGGAAGGGTACGCAGTATTTT; CDR3: CASRKDVAGKGTQYF
V: TRBV2; D: TRBD1; size: .; J: TRBJ1-3; DNA: TGTGCCAGCAGAGAGAAGACAGGGGTGCCTGGAAACACCATATATTTT; CDR3: CASREKTGVPGNTIYF
V: TRBV2; D: .; size: .; J: TRBJ1-1; DNA: TGTGCCAGCGGGCGGGGGCGAGCCACTGAAGCTTTCTTT; CDR3: CASGRGRATEAFF
V: TRBV6-5; D: .; size: .; J: TRBJ1-5; DNA: TGTGCCAGCAGTTGGAACAGTAATCAGCCCCAGCATTTT; CDR3: CASSWNSNQPQHF
V: TRBV6-1; D: .; size: .; J: TRBJ1-5; DNA: TGTGCCAGCAGTGAAGCGGTGGCAGCTAGCCAGCATTTT; CDR3: CASSEAVAASQHF
V: TRBV11-1; D: .; size: few; J: TRBJ1-2; DNA: TGTGCCAGCAGCTTCACTAACTATGGCTACACCTTC; CDR3: CASSFTNYGYTF
V: TRBV30; D: TRBD1; size: .; J: TRBJ2-3; DNA: TGTGCCTGGAGCGCCGGACAGGGGGCGTCAGTAGATACGCAGTATTTT; CDR3: CAWSAGQGASVDTQYF
V: TRBV6-5; D: .; size: .; J: TRBJ1-2; DNA: TGTGCCAGCAGAGTTGAGAATGGCTACACCTTC; CDR3: CASRVENGYTF
V: TRBV11-2; D: TRBD1; size: .; J: TRBJ1-2; DNA: TGTGCCAGCAGCGGACAGGTCCTTGGCTACACCTTC; CDR3: CASSGQVLGYTF
V: TRBV28; D: .; size: once; J: TRBJ1-1; DNA: TGTGCCAGCATAGGGGTTGGTGAAGCTTTCTTT; CDR3: CASIGVGEAFF
V: TRBV19; D: .; size: .; J: TRBJ1-1; DNA: TGTGCCAGTAGTATTGGGGGCCACAACACTGAAGCTTTCTTT; CDR3: CASSIGGHNTEAFF
V: TRBV6-5; D: .; size: .; J: TRBJ1-5; DNA: TGTGCCACTATGACGGTTAGCGGTCAGCCCCAGCATTTT; CDR3: CATMTVSGQPQHF
V: TRBV9; D: TRBD1; size: .; J: TRBJ2-1; DNA: TGTGCCAGCAGCGTAGCAACAGGGGGAACTAGTGAGCAGTTCTTC; CDR3: CASSVATGGTSEQFF
V: TRBV7-2; D: TRBD2; size: few; J: TRBJ2-2; DNA: TGTGCCAGCAGCTTAGGTAGCGGGGGTCGCACCGGGGAGCTGTTTTTT; CDR3: CASSLGSGGRTGELFF
V: TRBV28; D: TRBD1; size: .; J: TRBJ2-5; DNA: TGTGCCAGCAGTCCAGGGGGACAAGAGACCCAGTACTTC; CDR3: CASSPGGQETQYF
V: TRBV5-1; D: .; size: .; J: TRBJ1-2; DNA: TGCGCCAGCAATCCTGGTCAGGTGGGCTATGGCTACACCTTC; CDR3: CASNPGQVGYGYTF
V: TRBV3-1/TRBV3-2; D: TRBD2; size: once; J: TRBJ2-4; DNA: TGTGCCAGCAGCCCGGGAGGGATAACCAAAAACATTCAGTACTTC; CDR3: CASSPGGITKNIQYF
V: TRBV30; D: TRBD1; size: .; J: TRBJ2-5; DNA: TGTGCCTGGGAGACAGGGCTAGAGACCCAGTACTTC; CDR3: CAWETGLETQYF
V: TRBV12-5; D: TRBD1; size: .; J: TRBJ2-1; DNA: TGTGCTAGTGGGTCCGGGACAGGGACCTACAATGAGCAGTTCTTC; CDR3: CASGSGTGTYNEQFF
V: TRBV5-5; D: TRBD2; size: .; J: TRBJ2-1; DNA: TGTGCCAGCAGCTTAACAGCGGGGGCGTTCTACAATGAGCAGTTCTTC; CDR3: CASSLTAGAFYNEQFF
V: TRBV9; D: .; size: .; J: TRBJ2-3; DNA: TGTGCCAGCAGCGTAGGGGCAGTCTCTAGCACAGATACGCAGTATTTT; CDR3: CASSVGAVSSTDTQYF
V: TRBV11-2; D: .; size: few; J: TRBJ2-1; DNA: TGTGCCAGCAGCTCTACTTCCGGGGTGAGGAATGAGCAGTTCTTC; CDR3: CASSSTSGVRNEQFF
V: TRBV10-1; D: TRBD1; size: .; J: TRBJ1-2; DNA: TGCGCCAGGTGGGACAGGGCAAGCGGCTACACCTTC; CDR3: CARWDRASGYTF
V: TRBV7-8; D: .; size: once; J: TRBJ1-1; DNA: TGTGCCAGCAGCTTAACAGGGAAAGCTGAAGCTTTCTTT; CDR3: CASSLTGKAEAFF
V: TRBV6-1; D: .; size: few; J: TRBJ2-3; DNA: TGTGCCAGCAGTGAAGCGTCGAGAGCCACAGATACGCAGTATTTT; CDR3: CASSEASRATDTQYF
V: TRBV9; D: TRBD2; size: .; J: TRBJ2-3; DNA: TGTGCCAGCAGCTTAGGGACTAGCGGGGTGGTCGATACGCAGTATTTT; CDR3: CASSLGTSGVVDTQYF
V: TRBV9; D: .; size: .; J: TRBJ2-5; DNA: TGTGCCAGCAGTGAAGGACTACCCAAGGAGACCCAGTACTTC; CDR3: CASSEGLPKETQYF